This TCR beta chain originates from a study of control samples from healthy donors and cancer patients. Germline V gene data show CDR1 as LNHDA and CDR2 as SQIVND (reference sequence). The CDR3 has 19 residues. V lost 3 bases and J 1 base, leaving 24 bases between the germline ends. TCRdb's table, derived via immunoSEQ multiplex PCR, lists solely in-frame clones and lacks some. The sample holds approximately 190,000 clones; 91% are singletons and the top ten take 1.5% to 2%. The sequence was obtained from a man between 25 and 39 years old in good health. The rearrangement uses TRBV19 and TRBJ1-1; maybe TRBD1 (5 bases). Sequenced: blood. The CDR3 loop reads CASSILYAQRRGENTEAFF. The CDR3 DNA reads as TGTGCCAGTAGTATCCTTTACGCGCAGCGGAGAGGGGAGAACACTGAAGCTTTCTTT.